Given below is one TCR beta chain in context. This clone was seen more than once but under ten times. Its cognate antigen has yet to be identified. Base qualities were left out, and no much larger clone turns up one base away. The CDR3 regions of human TCRbeta chains were analyzed by immunosequencing. Under the source paper's analysis protocol: TCRs in the repertoires were matched against a reference library of SARS-CoV-2-specific TCRs that had been generated with the MIRA antigen-specificity platform. Breadth meant the fraction of unique TCRs that were SARS-CoV-2-associated, whereas depth meant the fraction of total T cells that were SARS-CoV-2-associated. Each spike-specific TCR was assigned to its reactive spike region and to a CD4 or CD8 class using the MIRA data. Log10-transformed breadth and depth values were compared by one-way ANOVA with Sidak's multiple comparisons tests. TCRdb provides this immuneACCESS table in a form limited to in-frame rearrangements. Some clones are lacking; in checked studies, under half of them reflect an unresolved V gene, and why the rest are absent is not known. The DNA gave D and trimming, while V, J and clone size come from that table. This sample comprises about 150,000 clones, around nine tenths of them detected only once. 5.5% to 8.5% of the sample belongs to the ten largest clones.

The time point label, as the study defines it: sample from adult after SARS-CoV-2 infection, after symptom onset. Two convalescent COVID-19 patients, sampled after symptom onset from adults with prior SARS-CoV-2 infection, were also TCR-sequenced for comparison. This entry is derived from a study of T cell responses to AZD1222 COVID-19 vaccine (dated by TCRdb to the early 2020s). Regarding the research as a whole: TCR sequencing was performed for some 250 trial participants, of whom 200 to 210 were given two doses of AZD1222 and approximately 25 were given two doses of MenACWY control vaccine. Enrollment into the trials was organized by age into subgroups of 18-55, 56-69 and 70-plus years, and those subgroups contained roughly 160, 29 and 62 TCR-sequenced participants, respectively. General findings and caveats noted by the study authors: The 56-69-year group was small, and its depth increase did not reach significance, likely because of low power. Because no day 14 peak-response samples were available, the repertoires could be characterized only after the peak T cell response. Participants were mostly white British, with more females than males. The authors suggested clonal diversity may have been underestimated. Spike-specific TCR breadth and depth rose significantly after two AZD1222 doses compared with day 0 and with MenACWY recipients. Nearly half of unique spike-specific TCRs reportedly recognized epitopes outside regions mutated in the B.1.351 and B.1.1.7 variants. Conclusions about previously exposed vaccinees were limited because only a handful of AZD1222 recipients were SARS-CoV-2 seropositive at baseline. Vaccine-associated CD4 TCRs spanned the whole spike protein, with dominant responses in regions 160-218 and 743-854.

The CDR3 runs 16 residues from the cysteine to the phenylalanine. Solely the CDR3 DNA is kept, with 48 bases framed from the first base. As encoded in the germline V gene (reference sequence), CDR1 is SSHAT while CDR2 is FNYEAQ. A distance of 17 bases separates the germline ends of V and J, which lose 1 base and 7 bases respectively. In this chain, TRBV7-7 is recombined with TRBJ1-5; the D gene cannot be named for sure. The source material was peripheral blood, sampled after recovery from COVID-19. The source of this sequence is an adult who had recovered from COVID-19. The DNA sequence is as follows: TGTGCCAGCAGCTTAGAACTTCGGCGAGGAATGCAGCCCCAGCATTTT. This gives the protein CASSLELRRGMQPQHF. Supplemented by the reference TRBV7-7 and TRBJ1-5 proteins around the CDR3, the complete variable domain is GAGVSQSPRYKVTKRGQDVTLRCDPISSHATLYWYQQALGQGPEFLTYFNYEAQPDKSGLPSDRFSAERPEGSISTLTIQRTEQRDSAMYRCASSLELRRGMQPQHFGDGTRLSIL.